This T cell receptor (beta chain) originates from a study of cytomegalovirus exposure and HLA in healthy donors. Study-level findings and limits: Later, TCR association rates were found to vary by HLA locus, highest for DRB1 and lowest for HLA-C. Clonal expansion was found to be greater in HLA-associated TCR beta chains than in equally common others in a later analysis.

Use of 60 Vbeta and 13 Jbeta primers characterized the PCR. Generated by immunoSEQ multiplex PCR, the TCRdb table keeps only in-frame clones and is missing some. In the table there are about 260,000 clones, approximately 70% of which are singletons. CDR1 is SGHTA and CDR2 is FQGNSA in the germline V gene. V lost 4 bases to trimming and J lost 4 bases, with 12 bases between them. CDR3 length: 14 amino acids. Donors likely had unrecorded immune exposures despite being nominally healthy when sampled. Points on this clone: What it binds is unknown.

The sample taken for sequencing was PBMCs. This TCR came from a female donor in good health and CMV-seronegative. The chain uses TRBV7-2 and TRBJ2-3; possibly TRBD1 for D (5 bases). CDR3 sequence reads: CASSSRIGADTQYF. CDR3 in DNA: TGTGCCAGCAGCTCTCGAATAGGGGCAGATACGCAGTATTTT.